One and the same sample provided the 3 T cell receptor beta chains below, sequenced in a study of blood T cells in healthy people across ages (dated by TCRdb to 2013 to 2016). Library preparation employed 5' RACE. The sequencer listed for this sample is Illumina HiSeq 2500. A second PCR of roughly 7 to 12 cycles was run with a J-beta primer mix and a sample-barcoded 5' primer. TCRdb reanalyzed the raw reads on its own, using fastp at Q25 for trimming and MiXCR for clone calling, and kept in-frame beta chains. Each record represents a unique CDR3 protein, reported with the most common genes and DNA among its rows. Here the sample has some 790,000 distinct CDR3 sequences; about 28% occur a single time. The top ten clonotypes cover around 15% of the sample. The sample consisted of blood. The source is a woman of 80 years or more in good health.

This clonotype was counted many times. The V and J genes are TRBV7-2 and TRBJ2-3; 15 bases map to TRBD2. Trimming at V came to 5 bases and at J to 7 bases, leaving 7 bases not matched to a gene. There are 16 residues in the CDR3. Per the germline V gene, CDR1 is SGHTA and CDR2 is FQGNSA. The CDR3 reads CASSLGTSGGSNTQYF. In DNA, the CDR3 is TGTGCCAGCAGCCTCGGGACTAGCGGGGGGAGTAATACGCAGTATTTT.

Turning to this clonotype: Relative to the germline gene, one junction end is altered; a read error may explain this. This chain uses TRBV7-2 with TRBJ2-3; D unresolved. Germline CDR1 and CDR2: SGHTA and FQGNSA. This CDR3 has 13 amino acids. The CDR3 region has the DNA TGTGCCGGCAGCTTAGGTTCCGCAGATACGCAGTATTTT. Amino acid sequence: CAGSLGSADTQYF. The variable domain in full, completed from reference TRBV7-2 and TRBJ2-3, reads GAGVSQSPSNKVTEKGKDVELRCDPISGHTALYWYRQSLGQGLEFLIYFQGNSAPDKSGLPSDRFSAERTGGSVSTLTIQRTQQEDSAVYLCAGSLGSADTQYFGPGTRLTVL.

In its sample, this clonotype was seen many times. The chain employs TRBV4-2 and TRBJ2-2; 10 nucleotides align to TRBD2. The germline V gene has CDR1 LGHNA and CDR2 YNFKEQ. The CDR3 loop spans 16 amino acids. V was pared by 4 bases and J by 2 bases, with 4 bases of the junction left unmatched. DNA of the CDR3: TGTGCCAGCAGCCCATTAGCGGGGGGTAACACCGGGGAGCTGTTTTTT. This encodes CASSPLAGGNTGELFF.